Detailed here is one T cell receptor (beta chain). Every participant with HIV received treatment in the United States. The data are from a study of long-term antiretroviral therapy in people with HIV. The trim removed 4 bases at V and 2 bases at J, leaving 6 bases unmatched. CDR1 and CDR2 (germline): ENHRY, SYGVKD. The CDR3 is 15 residues long. They ran version v3.0 of the immunoSEQ assay at survey level. Clones were read by immunoSEQ multiplex PCR, and TCRdb kept only the in-frame ones, dropping some. The sample contains under 4,000 clones, around nine tenths of which appear only once. The rearrangement uses TRBV10-3 and TRBJ2-5, with 8 bases matching TRBD2. This sample comprised unsorted PBMCs, obtained 0.3 years after starting antiretroviral therapy. This sequence was found in a woman between 50 and 59 years old with HIV. The CDR3 loop reads CAISVSGDIQETQYF. CDR3 nucleotides: TGTGCCATCAGTGTTAGCGGGGACATTCAAGAGACCCAGTACTTC.